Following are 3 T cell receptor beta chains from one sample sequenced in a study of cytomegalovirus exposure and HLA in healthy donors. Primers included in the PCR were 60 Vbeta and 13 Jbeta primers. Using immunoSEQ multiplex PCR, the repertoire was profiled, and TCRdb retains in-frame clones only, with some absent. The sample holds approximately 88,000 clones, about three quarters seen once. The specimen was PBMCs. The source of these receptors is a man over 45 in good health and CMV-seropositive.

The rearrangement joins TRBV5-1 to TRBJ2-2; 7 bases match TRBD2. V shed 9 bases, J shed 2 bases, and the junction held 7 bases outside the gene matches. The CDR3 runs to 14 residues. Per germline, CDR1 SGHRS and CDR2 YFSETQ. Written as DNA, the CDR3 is TGCGCCACCAACACGGGGGGTAACACCGGGGAGCTGTTTTTT. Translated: CATNTGGNTGELFF.

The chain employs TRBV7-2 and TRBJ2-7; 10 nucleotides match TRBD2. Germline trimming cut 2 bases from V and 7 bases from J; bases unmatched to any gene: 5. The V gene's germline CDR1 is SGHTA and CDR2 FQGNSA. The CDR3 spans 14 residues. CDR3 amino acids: CASSLSGGAAEQYF. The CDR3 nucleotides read TGTGCCAGCAGCTTAAGCGGGGGGGCTGCGGAGCAGTACTTC.

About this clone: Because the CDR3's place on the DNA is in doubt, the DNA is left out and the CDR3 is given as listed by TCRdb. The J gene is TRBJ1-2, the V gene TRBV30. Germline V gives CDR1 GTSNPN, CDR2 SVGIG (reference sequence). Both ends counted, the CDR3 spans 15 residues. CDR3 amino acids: CAWSVWGVGNYGYPF.